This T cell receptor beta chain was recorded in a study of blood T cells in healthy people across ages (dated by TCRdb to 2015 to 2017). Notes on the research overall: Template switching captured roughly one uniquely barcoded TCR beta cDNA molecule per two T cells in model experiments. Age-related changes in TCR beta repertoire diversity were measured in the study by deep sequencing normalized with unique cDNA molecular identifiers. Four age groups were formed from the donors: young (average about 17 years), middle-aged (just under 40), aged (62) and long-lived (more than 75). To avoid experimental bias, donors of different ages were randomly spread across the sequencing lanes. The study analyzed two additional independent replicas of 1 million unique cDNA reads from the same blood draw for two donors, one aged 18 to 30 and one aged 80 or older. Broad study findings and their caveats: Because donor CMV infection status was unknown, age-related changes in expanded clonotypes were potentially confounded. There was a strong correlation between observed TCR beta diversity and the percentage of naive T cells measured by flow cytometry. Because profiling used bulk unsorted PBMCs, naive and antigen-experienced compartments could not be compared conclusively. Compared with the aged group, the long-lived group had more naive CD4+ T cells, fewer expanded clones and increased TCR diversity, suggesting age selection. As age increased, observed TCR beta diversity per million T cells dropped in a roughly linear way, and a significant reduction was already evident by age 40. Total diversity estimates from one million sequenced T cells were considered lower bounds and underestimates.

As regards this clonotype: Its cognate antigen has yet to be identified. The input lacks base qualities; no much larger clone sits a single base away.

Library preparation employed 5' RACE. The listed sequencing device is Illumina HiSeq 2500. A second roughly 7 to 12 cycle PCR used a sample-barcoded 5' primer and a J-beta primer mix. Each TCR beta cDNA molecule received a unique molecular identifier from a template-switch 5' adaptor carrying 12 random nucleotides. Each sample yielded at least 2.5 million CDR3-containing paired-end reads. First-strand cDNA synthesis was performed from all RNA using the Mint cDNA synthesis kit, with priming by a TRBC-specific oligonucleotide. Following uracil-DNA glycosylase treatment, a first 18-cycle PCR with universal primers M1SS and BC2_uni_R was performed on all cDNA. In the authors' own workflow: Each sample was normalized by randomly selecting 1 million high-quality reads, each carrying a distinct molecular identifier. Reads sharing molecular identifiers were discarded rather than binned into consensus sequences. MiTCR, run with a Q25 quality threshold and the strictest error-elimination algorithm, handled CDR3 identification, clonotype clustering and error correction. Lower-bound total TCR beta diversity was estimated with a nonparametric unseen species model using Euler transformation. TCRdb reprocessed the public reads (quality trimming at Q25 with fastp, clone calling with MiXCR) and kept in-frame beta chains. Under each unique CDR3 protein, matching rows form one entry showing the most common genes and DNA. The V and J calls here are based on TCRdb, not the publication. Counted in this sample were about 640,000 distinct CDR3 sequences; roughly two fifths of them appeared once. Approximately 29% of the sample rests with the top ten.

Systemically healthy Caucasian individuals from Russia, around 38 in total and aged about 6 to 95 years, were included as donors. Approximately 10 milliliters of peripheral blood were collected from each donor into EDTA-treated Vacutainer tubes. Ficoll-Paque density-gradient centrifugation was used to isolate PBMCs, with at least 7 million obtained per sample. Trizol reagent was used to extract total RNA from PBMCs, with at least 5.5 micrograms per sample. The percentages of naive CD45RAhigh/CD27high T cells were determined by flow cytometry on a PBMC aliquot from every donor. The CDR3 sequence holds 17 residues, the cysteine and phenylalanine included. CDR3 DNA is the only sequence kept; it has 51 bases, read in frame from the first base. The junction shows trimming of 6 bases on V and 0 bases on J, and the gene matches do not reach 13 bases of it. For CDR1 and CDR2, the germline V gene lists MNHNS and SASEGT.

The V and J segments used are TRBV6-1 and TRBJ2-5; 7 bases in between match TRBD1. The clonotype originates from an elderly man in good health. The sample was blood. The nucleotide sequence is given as TGTGCCAGCAGCAAAGAGATAAAGGACAGGTACCAAGAGACCCAGTACTTC. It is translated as CASSKEIKDRYQETQYF.